Each of the 18 T cell receptor beta chains below was sequenced from the same sample in a study of CD8 T cells in ankylosing spondylitis. TCRdb re-called the 5' RACE reads with MiXCR, one entry per CDR3 protein. This table has roughly 180,000 distinct CDR3 sequences, 9.8% appearing once. The sequenced sample was blood, either unsorted or a sorted T cell fraction (not recorded which). Every receptor here comes from a female donor with ankylosing spondylitis or in good health (not recorded which).

The rearrangement links TRBV5-6 to TRBJ2-3; 8 bases fit TRBD2. The ends lost 4 bases at V and 1 base at J; junction bases unmatched: 5. The germline V gene has CDR1 SGHDT and CDR2 YYEEEE. This CDR3 region has 15 residues. The CDR3 region is CASSTSGFRTDTQYF. The CDR3 coding sequence is TGTGCCAGCAGCACTAGCGGCTTCCGCACAGATACGCAGTATTTT. The full variable domain, its missing parts supplied by reference TRBV5-6 and TRBJ2-3, is DAGVTQSPTHLIKTRGQQVTLRCSPKSGHDTVSWYQQALGQGPQFIFQYYEEEERQRGNFPDRFSGHQFPNYSSELNVNALLLGDSALYLCASSTSGFRTDTQYFGPGTRLTVL.

The chain carries TRBV5-1 and TRBJ2-7; D might be TRBD1 (6 bases). Germline V lookup: CDR1 SGHRS, CDR2 YFSETQ. V gave up 5 bases and J gave up 2 bases, with 17 bases separating them. The CDR3 runs to 15 residues. The CDR3 sequence: CASRAGGQYAYEQYF. The CDR3 nucleotides read TGCGCCAGCAGGGCGGGTGGACAGTACGCCTACGAGCAGTACTTC.

This chain joins TRBV27 and TRBJ2-2; D perhaps matches TRBD1 (5 bases). The CDR3 totals 13 residues. The germline V gene encodes CDR1 MNHEY and CDR2 SMNVEV (reference sequence). With 2 bases removed from V and 6 bases from J, the gap between germline ends came to 7 bases. The CDR3 spells CASSLKGAGELFF. Here the CDR3 DNA reads TGTGCCAGCAGTTTAAAAGGGGCCGGGGAGCTGTTTTTT.

The sample holds a few counts of this clonotype. The chain combines TRBV7-9 with TRBJ2-1; possibly TRBD1 for D (9 bases). CDR1 and CDR2 from the germline V gene are SEHNR and FQNEAQ (reference sequence). The V gene lost 5 bases and the J gene lost 1 base, with 18 bases spanning the gap. This CDR3 comprises 17 residues. CDR3 residues: CASSLGQGLGSYNEQFF. As DNA, the CDR3 is TGTGCCAGCAGCCTGGGACAGGGACTAGGGTCCTACAATGAGCAGTTCTTC.

This clonotype came up a few times. The chain couples TRBV20-1 to TRBJ2-2; 9 bases are a match to TRBD2. The CDR3 covers 18 residues. The germline CDR1 and CDR2 sequences are DFQATT and SNEGSKA (reference sequence). V gave up 6 bases and J gave up 3 bases; unmatched junction bases: 17. CDR3 sequence (DNA): TGCAGTGCCGAGGGAGTAGCGGGAGATTCGGTCGACACCGGGGAGCTGTTTTTT. Its protein is CSAEGVAGDSVDTGELFF.

This clonotype was observed many times. This chain uses TRBV5-1 with TRBJ1-2; 9 nucleotides match TRBD1. Germline CDR1 and CDR2: SGHRS and YFSETQ. V shed 1 base, J shed 6 bases, and the junction held 7 bases outside the gene matches. The CDR3 spans 15 residues. CDR3 coding DNA: TGCGCCAGCAGCTTGTGGCGGACAGGGGTCGATGGCTACACCTTC. Its protein is CASSLWRTGVDGYTF.

This clonotype was detected ten times or more. The V and J genes are TRBV3-1 and TRBJ2-7; a possible D gene is TRBD2 (6 bases). V lost 4 bases, J lost 3 bases, and 10 bases lay in between. Looked up from germline, CDR1 is LGHDT and CDR2 is YNNKEL (reference sequence). The CDR3 extends over 13 amino acids. CDR3 region: CASSLISGYEQYF. CDR3 DNA sequence: TGTGCCAGCAGCCTCATTAGCGGCTACGAGCAGTACTTC.

This sequence joins TRBV7-3 and TRBJ2-7, with D maybe TRBD2 (6 bases). The CDR3 totals 13 residues. Germline V lookup: CDR1 SGHTA, CDR2 FQGTGA. The V and J ends lost 2 bases and 5 bases respectively, with 10 bases between them. The CDR3 here is CASSLLGGDEQYF. The CDR3 DNA is TGTGCCAGCAGCTTATTGGGGGGAGACGAGCAGTACTTC.

On this clonotype itself: The DNA is omitted, as the CDR3 cannot be located on it reliably, and the CDR3 follows TCRdb's listing. The chain links TRBV27 to TRBJ2-2. CDR1 is MNHEY, CDR2 SMNVEV, per germline (reference sequence). Counting both end residues, the CDR3 totals 13 amino acids. CDR3 residues: CASSLGTGGELFF.

The rearrangement links TRBV6-1 to TRBJ2-4; D is perhaps TRBD1 (5 bases). Germline assignment: CDR1 MNHNS and CDR2 SASEGT. V was shortened by 2 bases and J by 3 bases, with 14 bases between the two germline ends. The CDR3 runs to 16 residues. As DNA, the CDR3 is TGTGCCAGCAGTGAACGTCCAGGGATGGGCAAAAACATTCAGTACTTC. Translated: CASSERPGMGKNIQYF.

This chain connects TRBV11-2 to TRBJ1-1; no clear D gene. The CDR3 is 14 amino acids. V lost 3 bases and J lost 7, with 15 bases in between. Germline V CDR1 and CDR2: SGHAT, FQNNGV. CDR3 protein: CASSFGRRLDEAFF. The CDR3 nucleotides are TGTGCCAGCAGCTTTGGACGTCGACTTGATGAAGCTTTCTTT.

There are many counts of this clonotype. The rearrangement links TRBV9 to TRBJ1-2; no clear D. The CDR3 sequence is 15 residues long. Trimming took off 3 bases at V and 3 bases at J, with 15 bases between the two ends. Germline V lookup: CDR1 SGDLS, CDR2 YYNGEE. CDR3 residues: CASSAYGLDDYGYTF. In DNA, the CDR3 is TGTGCCAGCAGCGCCTATGGTCTAGATGACTATGGCTACACCTTC.

This clonotype occurred a few times. This chain uses TRBV9 with TRBJ2-2, with D perhaps matching TRBD1 (5 bases). The CDR3 runs to 14 residues. The germline V gene encodes CDR1 SGDLS and CDR2 YYNGEE. V lost 0 bases, J lost 7 bases, and 10 bases lay in between. In nucleotides, the CDR3 is TGTGCCAGCAGCGTAGCTCCAGGGAACGGGGAGCTGTTTTTT. Translated, it gives CASSVAPGNGELFF.

The table lists this clonotype with many counts. The chain is built from TRBV19 and TRBJ1-5; D gene ambiguous. V dropped 7 bases and J dropped 4 bases, with 8 bases sitting between them. The CDR3 extends over 12 amino acids. Germline V gene lookup returns CDR1 LNHDA and CDR2 SQIVND (reference sequence). This chain's CDR3 is CASTRKNQPQHF. Written as DNA, the CDR3 is TGTGCCAGTACAAGGAAAAATCAGCCCCAGCATTTT.

The J gene is TRBJ1-2, the V gene TRBV6-5, with a tentative D call TRBD1 (5 bases). The V gene's germline CDR1 is MNHEY and CDR2 SVGAGI. The V gene lost 2 bases and the J gene lost 7 bases, with 17 bases spanning the gap. This CDR3 region has 15 residues. The DNA for the CDR3 is TGTGCCAGCAGTTACGACCCCACGACAGCTGCTGGCTACACCTTC. This gives the protein CASSYDPTTAAGYTF.

The table lists this clonotype with many counts. V and J are TRBV20-1 and TRBJ2-1; D gene uncertain. Germline CDR1 and CDR2: DFQATT and SNEGSKA (reference sequence). V shed 3 bases and J shed 1 base, with 13 bases lying between them. The CDR3 loop spans 15 amino acids. The chain's CDR3 is CSASGGDGSYNEQFF. DNA for the CDR3: TGCAGTGCTAGCGGTGGCGATGGGTCCTACAATGAGCAGTTCTTC.

This clonotype was counted ten times or more. V is TRBV7-9 and J is TRBJ2-2; TRBD2 matches at 9 bases. CDR1 is SEHNR and CDR2 is FQNEAQ in the germline V gene (reference sequence). The CDR3 spans 15 residues. V lost 5 bases, J lost 0 bases, and 1 base stayed unmatched. The CDR3 loop reads CASSPSGTNTGELFF. The CDR3 DNA sequence: TGTGCCAGCAGCCCTAGCGGGACGAACACCGGGGAGCTGTTTTTT.

The chain links TRBV30 to TRBJ1-1, with unresolved D. The V and J ends lost 2 bases and 3 bases respectively, with 7 bases between them. The CDR3 is 12 residues long. CDR1 is GTSNPN, CDR2 SVGIG, per germline (reference sequence). The CDR3 sequence: CAWSPTDTEAFF. In DNA, the CDR3 is TGTGCCTGGAGTCCCACGGACACTGAAGCTTTCTTT.